Listed below are T cell receptor beta chains from one sample, sequenced in a study of cytomegalovirus exposure and HLA in healthy donors. Produced via immunoSEQ multiplex PCR; TCRdb's table is partial and in-frame only. Of some 110,000 clones in the sample, around 75% were seen once. Sequencing was carried out using PBMCs. The receptors were gathered from a woman in her twenties or thirties in good health and CMV-seronegative. CDR3s include the opening cysteine and the closing phenylalanine or tryptophan. D genes are given only for firm matches. Part of the rows lack a size; the others show once, few, many or a class for expanded clones.

j_gene	abundance	v_gene	d_gene	CDR3aa	CDR3nt
TRBJ2-1	-	TRBV7-9	-	CASSLQGNEQFF	TGTGCCAGCAGCTTACAGGGGAATGAGCAGTTCTTC
TRBJ1-2	-	TRBV5-1	-	CASSLGEVNYGYTF	TGCGCCAGCAGCTTAGGTGAGGTTAACTATGGCTACACCTTC
TRBJ2-1	few	TRBV5-6	-	CASSGRRNEQFF	TGTGCCAGCAGCGGTAGAAGAAATGAGCAGTTCTTC
TRBJ2-2	-	TRBV5-1	TRBD1	CASSPGQSTGELFF	TGCGCCAGCAGCCCGGGACAGTCCACCGGGGAGCTGTTTTTT
TRBJ1-2	once	TRBV27	TRBD1	CASTPGTGSFRAGGYTF	TGTGCCAGCACTCCCGGGACAGGGTCTTTTCGCGCGGGAGGCTACACCTTC
TRBJ2-5	-	TRBV9	-	CASSVVGAGETQYF	TGTGCCAGCAGCGTAGTAGGGGCCGGGGAGACCCAGTACTTC
TRBJ2-7	-	TRBV4-3	TRBD1	CASSQKDRATYEQYF	TGCGCCAGCAGCCAAAAGGACAGGGCTACCTACGAGCAGTACTTC
TRBJ1-1	few	TRBV7-8	-	CASSMGGPEAFF	TGTGCCAGCAGTATGGGGGGACCTGAAGCTTTCTTT
TRBJ2-5	-	TRBV4-2	-	CASSQGRSDPRETQYF	TGTGCCAGCAGCCAAGGAAGGAGCGATCCGCGTGAGACCCAGTACTTC
TRBJ1-5	few	TRBV9	TRBD1	CASSVGQGDGQPQHF	TGTGCCAGCAGCGTAGGACAGGGGGATGGCCAGCCCCAGCATTTT
TRBJ2-1	-	TRBV15	TRBD2	CATSRLAGEGNEQFF	TGTGCCACCAGCAGACTAGCGGGGGAAGGGAATGAGCAGTTCTTC
TRBJ1-5	-	TRBV28	TRBD1	CASSPGGNSNQPQHF	TGTGCCAGCAGTCCAGGGGGTAATAGCAATCAGCCCCAGCATTTT
TRBJ2-2	-	TRBV9	TRBD2	CASTPFGIAGGRGGELFF	TGTGCCAGCACTCCATTCGGGATAGCGGGGGGCCGTGGCGGGGAGCTGTTTTTT
TRBJ2-5	-	TRBV30	TRBD2	CAWSVMGLGRLQYF	TGTGCCTGGAGTGTAATGGGACTAGGTCGGTTGCAGTACTTC
TRBJ2-7	-	TRBV27	TRBD2	CASTVRAGGPSQQYF	TGTGCCAGCACGGTGCGGGCGGGAGGACCCTCTCAGCAGTACTTC
TRBJ2-1	-	TRBV18	TRBD2	CASSPVAGEWDEQFF	TGTGCCAGCTCACCCGTAGCGGGAGAATGGGATGAGCAGTTCTTC
TRBJ2-7	few	TRBV4-2	TRBD2	CASSQGTSGGPQSEQYF	TGTGCCAGCAGCCAAGGGACTAGCGGGGGGCCCCAGTCCGAGCAGTACTTC
TRBJ2-1	-	TRBV10-1	TRBD2	CASSDRVTSGKNNEQFF	TGCGCCAGCAGTGACCGCGTCACTAGCGGTAAAAACAATGAGCAGTTCTTC
TRBJ1-2	-	TRBV6-5	-	CASSYSSAAAGGYTF	TGTGCCAGCAGTTACTCGAGCGCCGCTGCGGGGGGCTACACCTTC
TRBJ1-2	-	TRBV7-2	-	CASSWGRTEGYTF	TGTGCCAGCAGCTGGGGGCGGACCGAAGGCTACACCTTC
TRBJ1-1	-	TRBV6-6	-	CASSYGTLNTEAFF	TGTGCCAGCAGTTACGGGACACTAAACACTGAAGCTTTCTTT
TRBJ1-2	-	TRBV2	TRBD1	CASREDRGGNYGYTF	TGTGCCAGCAGAGAGGACAGGGGGGGAAACTATGGCTACACCTTC
TRBJ2-3	-	TRBV4-3	-	CASSQEPGSTDTQYF	TGCGCCAGCAGCCAAGAACCGGGGAGCACAGATACGCAGTATTTT
TRBJ1-1	once	TRBV4-2	-	CASSQGGVRRTEAFF	TGTGCCAGCAGCCAAGGCGGGGTGAGGCGGACTGAAGCTTTCTTT
TRBJ1-4	-	TRBV2	TRBD1	CASTRGWNEKLFF	TGTGCCAGCACCAGGGGGTGGAATGAAAAACTGTTTTTT
TRBJ1-2	-	TRBV5-5	-	CASSSPRLGREDYGYTF	TGTGCCAGCAGCTCCCCCCGATTGGGCAGGGAGGACTATGGCTACACCTTC
TRBJ1-1	-	TRBV2	TRBD1	CASRLTGVNTEAFF	TGTGCCAGCAGACTGACAGGGGTGAACACTGAAGCTTTCTTT
TRBJ2-6	-	TRBV5-5	-	CASSPDLAGANVLTF	TGTGCCAGCAGCCCGGACTTGGCTGGGGCCAACGTCCTGACTTTC
TRBJ1-4	-	TRBV4-3	TRBD1	CASSQDGVGQGAGEKLFF	TGCGCCAGCAGCCAAGATGGAGTGGGACAGGGGGCAGGTGAAAAACTGTTTTTT
TRBJ2-7	-	TRBV10-3	-	CAISPGLEFYEQYF	TGTGCCATCAGTCCGGGACTCGAATTCTACGAGCAGTACTTC
TRBJ1-5	-	TRBV6-5	TRBD1	CASSWTGPNQPQHF	TGTGCCAGCAGTTGGACAGGGCCGAATCAGCCCCAGCATTTT
TRBJ1-2	-	TRBV6-5	TRBD1	CASSYLKTGGAHGYTF	TGTGCCAGCAGTTACCTCAAGACAGGGGGCGCCCATGGCTACACCTTC
TRBJ2-1	-	TRBV4-1	TRBD2	CASSHGVGLGGSYEQFF	TGCGCCAGCAGCCATGGGGTCGGGTTGGGCGGGAGTTATGAGCAGTTCTTC
TRBJ2-3	-	TRBV7-2	-	CASSFSEGDTQYF	TGTGCCAGCAGCTTTAGCGAAGGAGATACGCAGTATTTT
TRBJ1-2	-	TRBV19	TRBD1	CASSIEHQGARNYGYTF	TGTGCCAGTAGTATAGAGCACCAGGGGGCGCGGAACTATGGCTACACCTTC
TRBJ1-4	-	TRBV5-6	TRBD1	CASSLARTGSTNEKLFF	TGTGCCAGCAGCTTGGCCAGGACAGGGTCAACTAATGAAAAACTGTTTTTT
TRBJ1-5	-	TRBV5-5	TRBD1	CASSLGTGDNQPQHF	TGTGCCAGCAGCTTGGGGACAGGAGACAATCAGCCCCAGCATTTT
TRBJ2-7	few	TRBV30	TRBD1	CAWSDQGAYEQYF	TGTGCCTGGAGTGATCAGGGGGCCTACGAGCAGTACTTC
TRBJ2-2	once	TRBV5-1	-	CASSLDSTGELFF	TGCGCCAGCAGCCTCGACAGCACCGGGGAGCTGTTTTTT
TRBJ2-7	-	TRBV2	-	CATRESYEQYF	TGTGCCACCCGGGAGTCCTACGAGCAGTACTTC
TRBJ1-1	-	TRBV5-6	TRBD1	CASSPDRSGTEAFF	TGTGCCAGCAGCCCGGACAGGTCGGGGACTGAAGCTTTCTTT
TRBJ1-1	-	TRBV11-3	-	CASSGRAEAFF	TGTGCCAGCAGCGGGAGGGCTGAAGCTTTCTTT
TRBJ2-7	-	TRBV27	-	CASGQTPTYEQYF	TGTGCCAGCGGACAAACCCCAACCTACGAGCAGTACTTC
TRBJ2-5	-	TRBV7-8	TRBD2	CASSLEGGGAGETQYF	TGTGCCAGCAGCTTAGAAGGCGGGGGGGCCGGTGAGACCCAGTACTTC
TRBJ1-5	-	TRBV19	TRBD1	CASSIGTGRNPGNQPQHF	TGTGCCAGTAGTATAGGGACAGGGCGAAACCCGGGCAATCAGCCCCAGCATTTT
TRBJ2-6	-	TRBV5-1	TRBD1	CASSPEGQGTRSGANVLTF	TGCGCCAGCAGTCCCGAGGGACAGGGAACCCGCTCTGGGGCCAACGTCCTGACTTTC